This T cell receptor (beta chain) was recorded in a study of cytomegalovirus exposure and HLA in healthy donors. General study findings and limits: The study listed roughly 150 cytomegalovirus-associated TCR beta chains. A prior analysis recorded that most TCR beta V segments were productive about 87% or about 30% of the time. In a later analysis, HLA-associated TCR beta chains were more clonally expanded than equally common others. A later look showed TCR association rates differing by HLA locus, highest for DRB1 and lowest for HLA-C.

The germline V and J ends were trimmed by 6 bases and 7 bases, with 18 bases remaining between them. Germline CDR1 and CDR2: SNHLY and FYNNEI. This CDR3 comprises 14 residues. PCR employed 60 Vbeta and 13 Jbeta primers. Clones were read by immunoSEQ multiplex PCR, and TCRdb kept only the in-frame ones, dropping some. The sample yields over 110,000 clones, about 84% seen once. On this clone itself: Its antigen is unidentified.

Source material: PBMCs. This sequence was found in a middle-aged woman in good health and CMV-seropositive. The gene calls are TRBV2 and TRBJ1-2; D perhaps matches TRBD1 (6 bases). The CDR3 DNA reads TGTGCCAGCAGCGAATACAGGGATAGCAGTGGCTACACCTTC. It encodes CASSEYRDSSGYTF.